This TCR beta chain was captured by sequencing in a study of PD-1 blockade in classical Hodgkin lymphoma. The method was immunoSEQ multiplex PCR; TCRdb's version includes in-frame clones alone and lacks a portion of them. The table has around 34,000 clones, 90% seen once; the top ten hold roughly 0.24%. All the patients suffered relapse after autologous stem cell transplantation, and brentuximab vedotin exposure differed. Purification of CD4+ T cells from thawed PBMCs was achieved by magnetic negative selection. The germline V gene encodes CDR1 KGHSH and CDR2 LQKENI. Between the trimmed V and J ends, which lost 2 bases and 2 bases, there was a span of 16 bases. The CDR3 extends over 16 amino acids.

Sequencing was performed on CD4+ T cells from blood, taken at baseline. The chain combines TRBV18 with TRBJ2-7; D may match TRBD1 or TRBD2 (6 bases each). The TCR originated in a human donor with classical Hodgkin lymphoma. CDR3 region: CASSPMFGGRTYEQYF. DNA of the CDR3: TGTGCCAGCTCACCAATGTTCGGGGGCAGGACCTACGAGCAGTACTTC.